In this sample, the clone carrying this T cell receptor (beta chain) turned up once. Its antigen is undetermined. In the authors' workflow: ImmunoSEQ output held junction-only sequences without quality scores, so filtering differed. Using immunoSEQ multiplex PCR, the repertoire was profiled, and TCRdb retains in-frame clones only, with some absent. For V, J and clone size, that table is used; D and trimming come from the DNA. Found here are more than 2,000,000 clones, 85% to 95% of them singletons; the top ten hold about 0.39%. The data were taken from a study of shared clonotypes between healthy human individuals. Findings and caveats of the study: Around 5% was the fraction of naive CD4 clonotypes found shared across several donors. Generation probabilities were higher for clonotypes shared across all four sorted-subset donors than for unshared ones.

The donors were adults (healthy and HIV-negative) with no recent acute infections or vaccinations. V lost 5 bases, J lost 3 bases, and 5 bases stayed unmatched. CDR1 and CDR2 (germline): MDHEN, SYDVKM. The CDR3 totals 14 residues. The TCR originated in a young man in good health. Some clones in this sample may be carry-over from other donors' samples. This chain joins TRBV28 and TRBJ1-2, with 8 bases that match TRBD1. The specimen sequenced was naive CD4+ T cells from PBMCs. Subset noted: CD45RA+ positively selected. CDR3 sequence (DNA): TGTGCCAGCAGTCCCGGACAGGGCCACTATGGCTACACCTTC. Its protein product is CASSPGQGHYGYTF.